Below, 6 T cell receptor beta chains from the same sample are listed, as sequenced in a study of T cells in Graves' hyperthyroidism and ophthalmopathy. The CDR3 regions of TCR beta were amplified from RNA transcripts. TCR CDR3 regions were first amplified by RT-PCR with HTBI primers. One entry per CDR3 protein, called by TCRdb with MiXCR from the multiplex PCR reads. The sample records hundreds of thousands of distinct CDR3 sequences, more than 15% being singletons. The specimen sequenced was blood. The receptor source for this set is a woman aged 18-29 years with Graves' hyperthyroidism.

This clonotype was observed many times. The chain is built from TRBV2 and TRBJ2-1, with 10 bases fitting TRBD2. The germline CDR1 and CDR2 sequences are SNHLY and FYNNEI. The CDR3 loop spans 15 amino acids. V dropped 6 bases and J dropped 3; count of bases not matched to a gene: 5. The CDR3 coding sequence is TGTGCCAGCAGGGCTGGACTAGCGGTCTACAATGAGCAGTTCTTC. The encoded protein is CASRAGLAVYNEQFF.

The CDR3 loop reads CATSTISSYNEQFF. CDR3 DNA: TGTGCCACCAGCACGATAAGCTCCTACAATGAGCAGTTCTTC. This chain connects TRBV15 to TRBJ2-1, with unresolved D. The germline V gene encodes CDR1 LNHNV and CDR2 YYDKDF (reference sequence). V was cut by 4 bases and J by 0 bases, with 7 bases left in between. The CDR3 has 14 residues.

J is TRBJ1-5 and V is TRBV6-2 or TRBV6-3; 7 bases map to TRBD1. The trim removed 4 bases at V and 11 bases at J, leaving 14 bases unmatched. The germline CDR1 and CDR2 sequences are MNHEY and SVGEGT. The CDR3 spans 15 residues. The CDR3 loop reads CASSSRGRGLVAQHF. The CDR3, as DNA: TGTGCCAGCAGTTCCAGAGGGAGGGGGCTTGTGGCCCAGCATTTT.

The rearrangement joins TRBV19 to TRBJ2-2; no clear D. There are 17 residues in the CDR3. Germline CDR1 is LNHDA and CDR2 is SQIVND (reference sequence). The V and J ends lost 5 bases and 3 bases respectively, with 19 bases between them. CDR3 amino acids: CASSPPLLVMDTGELFF. The CDR3 DNA reads TGTGCCAGTAGTCCTCCCTTATTGGTAATGGACACCGGGGAGCTGTTTTTT. Full variable domain (rest looked up from reference TRBV19 and TRBJ2-2): DGGITQSPKYLFRKEGQNVTLSCEQNLNHDAMYWYRQDPGQGLRLIYYSQIVNDFQKGDIAEGYSVSREKKESFPLTVTSAQKNPTAFYLCASSPPLLVMDTGELFFGEGSRLTVL.

This clonotype has a handful of counts. This chain connects TRBV5-5 to TRBJ2-3, with TRBD2 matching over 10 bases. The CDR3 totals 18 residues. V was pared by 4 bases and J by 2 bases, with 13 bases of the junction left unmatched. CDR1 is SGHKS and CDR2 is YYEKEE in the germline V gene (reference sequence). The CDR3 DNA follows: TGTGCCAGCAGCGGTACTAGCGGGACCCGTTCTTACACAGATACGCAGTATTTT. Amino acids: CASSGTSGTRSYTDTQYF.

This clonotype came up a few times. The V gene is TRBV20-1, the J gene TRBJ2-1; 12 bases are shared with TRBD2. Germline CDR1 is DFQATT and CDR2 is SNEGSKA (reference sequence). The V segment lost 6 bases and the J segment 5 bases; nucleotides outside the gene matches: 5. This CDR3 is 14 amino acids long. CDR3 sequence (DNA): TGCAGTGCACCGACTAGCGGGGGAAACAATGAGCAGTTCTTC. Its translation is CSAPTSGGNNEQFF.